The rows below give T cell receptor beta chains drawn from one sample of a study of cytomegalovirus exposure and HLA in healthy donors. Using immunoSEQ multiplex PCR, the repertoire was profiled, and TCRdb retains in-frame clones only, with some absent. The table includes under 200,000 clones, about 81% detected once. Sample: PBMCs. These TCRs come from a woman aged 25 to 39 in good health and CMV-seronegative. CDR3s include the opening cysteine and the closing phenylalanine or tryptophan. A D gene is named only where the DNA matches it firmly. Part of the rows lack a size; the others show once, few, many or a class for expanded clones.

abundance	d_gene	j_gene	v_gene	CDR3aa	CDR3nt
-	-	TRBJ2-7	TRBV5-1	CASSLDNYEQYF	TGCGCCAGCAGCTTAGACAACTACGAGCAGTACTTC
-	-	TRBJ1-5	TRBV13	CASSLKSGDQPQHF	TGTGCCAGCAGCTTAAAATCAGGGGACCAGCCCCAGCATTTT
many	TRBD1	TRBJ1-1	TRBV11-2	CASSLVGTGRTEAFF	TGTGCCAGCAGCTTAGTTGGGACAGGGAGAACTGAAGCTTTCTTT
-	-	TRBJ1-5	TRBV6-5	CASSFRFNQPQHF	TGTGCCAGCAGTTTCAGATTCAATCAGCCCCAGCATTTT
few	-	TRBJ2-2	TRBV6-1	CASRQASTGELFF	TGTGCCAGCAGGCAGGCATCCACCGGGGAGCTGTTTTTT
-	TRBD1	TRBJ1-1	TRBV5-1	CASSLPGTGTEAFF	TGCGCCAGCAGCCTTCCCGGGACAGGGACTGAAGCTTTCTTT
-	TRBD1	TRBJ2-1	TRBV7-9	CASSLYRGNEQFF	TGTGCCAGCAGCTTATACAGGGGTAATGAGCAGTTCTTC
-	-	TRBJ1-5	TRBV6-5	CASSYKGQGQPQHF	TGTGCCAGCAGTTACAAGGGGCAGGGACAGCCCCAGCATTTT
-	TRBD2	TRBJ2-7	TRBV9	CASSPPSGSYEQYF	TGTGCCAGCAGCCCCCCTAGCGGGTCCTACGAGCAGTACTTC
few	TRBD1	TRBJ1-6	TRBV5-4	CASSWLGQGSSPLHF	TGTGCCAGCAGCTGGCTGGGACAGGGAAGTTCACCCCTCCACTTT
-	-	TRBJ2-1	TRBV6-5	CASSYSTLGDEQFF	TGTGCCAGCAGTTACTCGACCCTAGGGGATGAGCAGTTCTTC
-	-	TRBJ1-6	TRBV28	CASSLGGQRAPLHF	TGTGCCAGCAGTTTAGGAGGGCAGAGAGCACCCCTCCACTTT
-	TRBD1	TRBJ2-7	TRBV5-4	CASSPIQGQGVGEYF	TGTGCCAGCAGCCCCATCCAGGGACAGGGTGTTGGTGAGTACTTC
-	TRBD1	TRBJ1-1	TRBV19	CASSIDRGKAFF	TGTGCCAGTAGTATAGACAGGGGGAAAGCTTTCTTT
-	TRBD1	TRBJ1-2	TRBV11-2	CASSSRTGGGGYTF	TGTGCCAGCAGCTCCCGGACAGGGGGGGGCGGCTACACCTTC
-	-	TRBJ2-2	TRBV5-1	CASSLVGTSGGELFF	TGCGCCAGCAGCTTGGTGGGGACATCCGGCGGGGAGCTGTTTTTT
-	TRBD1	TRBJ2-5	TRBV6-1	CASSHNRGPQETQYF	TGTGCCAGCAGTCATAACAGGGGCCCTCAAGAGACCCAGTACTTC
-	-	TRBJ1-4	TRBV6-5	CASRSTASGNEKLFF	TGTGCCAGCAGATCAACAGCGAGCGGCAATGAAAAACTGTTTTTT
-	TRBD1	TRBJ2-7	TRBV4-1	CASSQEGTGYYEQYF	TGCGCCAGCAGCCAAGAGGGGACAGGGTACTACGAGCAGTACTTC
once	TRBD1	TRBJ2-7	TRBV6-1	CASSDDRGRNEQYF	TGTGCCAGCAGTGACGACAGGGGGCGAAACGAGCAGTACTTC
-	-	TRBJ1-2	TRBV5-1	CASSSDRLNYGYTF	TGCGCCAGCAGCTCGGACAGACTCAACTATGGCTACACCTTC
-	TRBD2	TRBJ2-5	TRBV9	CASSSRLAGDRETQYF	TGTGCCAGCAGCTCCAGACTAGCGGGGGATCGGGAGACCCAGTACTTC
few	-	TRBJ2-1	TRBV7-2	CASSSSSAHLYNEQFF	TGTGCCAGCAGCTCATCTAGCGCCCACTTGTACAATGAGCAGTTCTTC
-	-	TRBJ2-1	TRBV12-2	CASRLGQGSYNEQFF	TGTGCAAGTCGCTTAGGGCAGGGGTCTTACAATGAGCAGTTCTTC
-	-	TRBJ1-5	TRBV19	CASSIYADSNQPQHF	TGTGCCAGTAGTATATACGCGGATAGCAATCAGCCCCAGCATTTT
once	TRBD1	TRBJ1-2	TRBV5-1	CASSLVQGAGSGYTF	TGCGCCAGCAGCTTGGTGCAGGGGGCGGGTAGTGGCTACACCTTC
-	-	TRBJ1-4	TRBV5-6	CASSLRENEKLFF	TGTGCCAGCAGCTTGCGTGAGAATGAAAAACTGTTTTTT
-	TRBD2	TRBJ2-1	TRBV2	CASKTGGLAGYNEQFF	TGTGCCAGCAAGACAGGGGGACTAGCGGGATACAATGAGCAGTTCTTC
-	-	TRBJ1-1	TRBV28	CASSPSTGGTEAFF	TGTGCCAGCAGTCCTTCGACAGGAGGCACTGAAGCTTTCTTT
-	-	TRBJ1-2	TRBV6-5	CASSYGTGLNYGYTF	TGTGCCAGCAGTTACGGAACAGGGCTGAACTATGGCTACACCTTC
-	TRBD1	TRBJ1-4	TRBV5-1	CASSLTGTGYEKLFF	TGCGCCAGCAGCCTCACCGGGACAGGGTATGAAAAACTGTTTTTT
-	TRBD2	TRBJ2-3	TRBV5-1	CASSNSGGPIDTQYF	TGCGCCAGCAGCAATTCGGGAGGGCCTATAGATACGCAGTATTTT
-	-	TRBJ2-5	TRBV18	CASSIPTGIEETQYF	TGTGCCAGCTCAATACCTACGGGGATTGAAGAGACCCAGTACTTC
-	TRBD2	TRBJ2-7	TRBV5-3	CARRPQKGRGRKSYEQYF	TGTGCCAGACGACCTCAGAAAGGGAGGGGAAGAAAGTCCTACGAGCAGTACTTC
-	TRBD1	TRBJ1-1	TRBV10-3	CAINPTGRHTEAFF	TGTGCCATCAACCCGACAGGGAGGCACACTGAAGCTTTCTTT
-	TRBD1	TRBJ1-6	TRBV5-1	CASSPDRAISPLHF	TGCGCCAGCAGTCCGGACAGGGCCATCTCACCCCTCCACTTT
-	TRBD2	TRBJ2-7	TRBV6-1	CASREGGALYEQYF	TGTGCCAGTAGGGAGGGCGGGGCTCTCTACGAGCAGTACTTC
once	TRBD1	TRBJ1-2	TRBV19	CASSFTGTGRYGYTF	TGTGCCAGTAGTTTTACCGGGACAGGGCGCTATGGCTACACCTTC
-	-	TRBJ2-5	TRBV5-4	CASSLATQIEGETQYF	TGTGCCAGCAGCTTGGCCACCCAGATAGAGGGAGAGACCCAGTACTTC
-	TRBD2	TRBJ2-3	TRBV9	CASSGLAGGGPDTQYF	TGTGCCAGCAGCGGACTAGCGGGAGGGGGGCCAGATACGCAGTATTTT
-	-	TRBJ1-5	TRBV6-5	CASSYSGSGQPQHF	TGTGCCAGCAGTTATTCGGGAAGTGGACAGCCCCAGCATTTT
-	TRBD2	TRBJ2-2	TRBV7-7	CASSLRVVGTTNTGELFF	TGTGCCAGCAGCTTACGGGTAGTCGGGACTACGAACACCGGGGAGCTGTTTTTT
-	-	TRBJ1-2	TRBV28	CASSIGPGRAYGYTF	TGTGCCAGCAGTATTGGGCCGGGGAGGGCCTATGGCTACACCTTC
-	TRBD1	TRBJ1-2	TRBV6-1	CASRAGTGVNYGYTF	TGTGCCAGCAGAGCCGGGACAGGGGTTAACTATGGCTACACCTTC
-	TRBD1	TRBJ2-7	TRBV5-6	CASSWGQGALYEQYF	TGTGCCAGCAGCTGGGGACAGGGCGCTCTCTACGAGCAGTACTTC
-	-	TRBJ1-2	TRBV5-1	CASSLSGYAGRNYGYTF	TGCGCCAGCAGCTTATCCGGGTATGCAGGGAGGAACTATGGCTACACCTTC
-	-	TRBJ1-2	TRBV5-6	CASRPWGHYGYTF	TGTGCCAGCCGGCCCTGGGGCCACTATGGCTACACCTTC
-	-	TRBJ1-6	TRBV9	CASSVAGHQDNSPLHF	TGTGCCAGCAGCGTAGCTGGACACCAGGACAATTCACCCCTCCACTTT
-	TRBD1	TRBJ1-1	TRBV2	CASRAPDRVNEAFF	TGTGCCAGCAGAGCTCCGGACAGGGTTAACGAAGCTTTCTTT
-	TRBD1	TRBJ1-2	TRBV5-4	CASSWGQVNYGYTF	TGTGCCAGCAGCTGGGGACAGGTTAACTATGGCTACACCTTC